The 29 T cell receptor beta chains below were found in one sample sequenced in a study of regulatory T cells in long-lasting Graves disease (dated by TCRdb to about 2021). Library method: multiplex PCR. The sequencer was an Illumina HiSeq 4000. CDR3 regions were amplified by Arm-PCR with iRepertoire HTBI primers to construct TCR beta libraries. Starting from the raw public reads, TCRdb applied fastp trimming at Q25, assembled clones with MiXCR and retained in-frame beta chains. Records with the same CDR3 protein are collapsed into one entry carrying the most frequent genes and DNA. The sample records 550,000 to 600,000 distinct CDR3 sequences, roughly 15% of which are singletons. 9.5% to 15% of the sample is taken by the ten largest. This specimen's time point label, interpreted: newly diagnosed GD, antithyroid drugs for less than 3 months. For both TCR sequencing and RNA sequencing, RNA was extracted from PBMCs in TRIzol.

These same records also appear under a second study, on T cells in Graves' hyperthyroidism and ophthalmopathy.

The starting material was peripheral blood mononuclear cells (PBMCs), obtained at new diagnosis, from a patient treated with antithyroid drugs. The source is a man aged 18 to 30 with Graves disease. Donor details come from another sample of the same person, matched by shared clones.

V gene TRBV4-1 combines with J gene TRBJ2-4; TRBD2 matches 7 bases. Losses at the gene ends were 3 bases for V and 0 bases for J; bases not matched to a gene: 17. This CDR3 spans 20 amino acids. Germline V CDR1 and CDR2: MGHRA, YSYEKL. CDR3 DNA sequence: TGCGCCAGCAGCCAGGGGAGGCCAGCGGGACTGCACCTAGCCAAAAACATTCAGTACTTC. It is translated as CASSQGRPAGLHLAKNIQYF.

This clonotype was found many times. The chain is built from TRBV27 and TRBJ1-2, with 9 bases that match TRBD1. Trimming at V came to 5 bases and at J to 4 bases, leaving 2 bases not matched to a gene. The CDR3 covers 13 residues. The V gene's germline CDR1 is MNHEY and CDR2 SMNVEV (reference sequence). The CDR3: CASSRQGGYGYTF. The CDR3 nucleotides are TGTGCCAGCAGTAGACAGGGGGGCTATGGCTACACCTTC.

The chain is built from TRBV10-2 and TRBJ1-1; a weak D match, TRBD1 (5 bases). The CDR3 covers 14 residues. Germline CDR1 WSHSY, CDR2 SAAADI. V was cut by 0 bases and J by 4 bases, with 9 bases left in between. The CDR3 loop is CASSESWGVTEAFF. The CDR3 coding sequence is TGCGCCAGCAGTGAGTCGTGGGGGGTCACTGAAGCTTTCTTT.

This chain links TRBV6-1 with TRBJ1-2; 8 bases agree with TRBD1. Trimming removed 5 bases from V and 3 bases from J; junction bases left unmatched: 5. Germline values: CDR1 MNHNS, CDR2 SASEGT. The CDR3 has 14 amino acids. The DNA of the CDR3 is TGTGCCAGCAGTCTACAGGGGGGGCACTATGGCTACACCTTC. It is translated as CASSLQGGHYGYTF.

About this clonotype: This may stem from a read error, because a much larger clone lies one nucleotide away. This chain connects TRBV6-2 or TRBV6-3 to TRBJ1-2; D gene unclear. Between the trimmed V and J ends, which lost 8 bases and 7 bases, there was a span of 17 bases. The CDR3 spans 13 residues. Per the germline V gene, CDR1 is MNHEY and CDR2 is SVGEGT. The CDR3 here is CASGDLSRGGYTF. The CDR3 DNA reads TGTGCCAGCGGTGACCTATCACGGGGTGGCTACACCTTC.

The V call is TRBV27, the J call TRBJ2-2; D tentatively fits TRBD1 or TRBD2 (7 bases each). V shed 0 bases and J shed 3 bases, with 14 bases lying between them. CDR1 and CDR2 (germline): MNHEY, SMNVEV (reference sequence). This CDR3 has 17 residues. For the CDR3, the DNA is TGTGCCAGCAGTTTATCGTTTGCAGGGGGGGACACCGGGGAGCTGTTTTTT. This sequence encodes CASSLSFAGGDTGELFF.

CDR3 amino acids: CASSPSGRGHEQFF. CDR3 coding DNA: TGTGCCAGCAGCCCGAGTGGCCGGGGCCATGAGCAGTTCTTC. This sequence joins TRBV3-1 and TRBJ2-1; D is possibly TRBD1 or TRBD2 (5 bases each). The CDR3 is 14 residues long. CDR1 and CDR2 from the germline V gene are LGHDT and YNNKEL (reference sequence). V was trimmed by 4 bases and J by 8 bases, leaving 15 bases between them.

This clonotype has ten or more counts. CDR3 in DNA: TGTGCCAGCAGTGACAGGGGGCAAAGAGATACGCAGTATTTT. Its translation: CASSDRGQRDTQYF. The chain carries TRBV11-1 and TRBJ2-3; 10 bases map to TRBD1. The length of the CDR3 is 14 residues. The ends lost 6 bases at V and 5 bases at J; junction bases unmatched: 5. Germline V gene sequence: CDR1 SGHAT, CDR2 FQDESV (reference sequence).

This clonotype showed up many times. The chain recombines TRBV6-2 or TRBV6-3 with TRBJ2-7, with TRBD1 matching 7 bases. CDR3 length equals 15 residues. The junction had 6 bases not matched to a gene; V was cut back by 2 bases and J by 2 bases. Per the germline V gene, CDR1 is MNHEY and CDR2 is SVGEGT. Here the CDR3 reads CASSYRGQQAYEQYF. The CDR3 DNA is TGTGCCAGCAGTTACCGGGGACAGCAAGCCTACGAGCAGTACTTC.

This clonotype occurred a few times. This chain uses TRBV2 with TRBJ2-3, with 9 bases that match TRBD1. CDR1 and CDR2 from the germline V gene are SNHLY and FYNNEI. This CDR3 is 15 amino acids long. V lost 6 bases and J lost 1; bases outside the gene matches: 5. CDR3 protein: CASRDRGKGTDTQYF. For the CDR3, the DNA is TGTGCCAGCAGAGACAGGGGGAAAGGCACAGATACGCAGTATTTT.

This chain joins TRBV13 and TRBJ2-1; D is possibly TRBD1 or TRBD2 (5 bases each). Trimming took off 5 bases at V and 12 bases at J, with 17 bases between the two ends. From germline, CDR1 is PRHDT and CDR2 FYEKMQ (reference sequence). The CDR3 consists of 13 residues. For the CDR3, the DNA is TGTGCCAGCAGCCCGGGGCCTGGCTCGGGGCAGTTCTTC. Its protein is CASSPGPGSGQFF.

The CDR3: CAWSRYFGGAEQYF. The CDR3 DNA reads TGTGCCTGGAGTCGGTATTTTGGAGGGGCCGAGCAGTACTTC. The rearrangement joins TRBV30 to TRBJ2-7, with a possible D match to TRBD2 (6 bases). CDR3 length: 14 residues. Germline CDR1 GTSNPN, CDR2 SVGIG (reference sequence). V shed 2 bases and J shed 6 bases, with 17 bases lying between them.

This clonotype appeared many times. The V and J genes are TRBV7-2 and TRBJ2-7, with D perhaps TRBD1 (6 bases). V was trimmed by 1 base and J by 0 bases, leaving 13 bases between them. The germline gives CDR1 SGHTA, CDR2 FQGNSA. The CDR3 has 16 residues. CDR3 bases: TGTGCCAGCAGCTTAGACGGGACACTTCCCTCCTACGAGCAGTACTTC. Protein sequence: CASSLDGTLPSYEQYF.

This clonotype was found once. A much larger clone differs by one base, so this may be a read error. Here the CDR3 reads CASGRGQGGYGYTF. CDR3 nucleotides: TGTGCCAGCGGCCGGGGACAGGGCGGCTATGGCTACACCTTC. This chain connects TRBV7-9 to TRBJ1-2; 9 bases are shared with TRBD1. The CDR3 covers 14 residues. From germline, CDR1 is SEHNR and CDR2 FQNEAQ (reference sequence). J gave up 4 bases and V 8 bases, and 8 bases lay outside the gene matches.

This clonotype was counted many times. At one boundary the junction diverges from the germline segment, which might be a read error. The rearrangement links TRBV7-9 to TRBJ2-1; D is ambiguous. The CDR3 runs 16 residues. Per the germline V gene, CDR1 is SEHNR and CDR2 is FQNEAQ (reference sequence). CDR3 loop: CASPSMGGPSSNEQFF. The CDR3 DNA is TGTGCCAGCCCTTCCATGGGTGGTCCCTCCTCCAATGAGCAGTTCTTC.

Many counts were recorded for this clonotype. The chain combines TRBV5-1 with TRBJ2-1; 8 nucleotides match TRBD1. The CDR3 extends over 13 amino acids. Germline values: CDR1 SGHRS, CDR2 YFSETQ. V shed 2 bases, J shed 7 bases, and the junction held 2 bases outside the gene matches. The CDR3 nucleotides are TGCGCCAGCAGCTTTGGACAGGGAAATGAGCAGTTCTTC. Its translation: CASSFGQGNEQFF.

This clonotype was counted a few times. This chain joins TRBV20-1 and TRBJ1-6, with D hard to call. The CDR3 spans 12 residues. From germline, CDR1 is DFQATT and CDR2 SNEGSKA (reference sequence). The V gene lost 3 bases and the J gene lost 10 bases, with 10 bases spanning the gap. CDR3 sequence (DNA): TGCAGTGCTAGGCAGGTCCAGTCACCCCTCCACTTT. Amino acid sequence: CSARQVQSPLHF.

This clonotype was found many times. The chain carries TRBV7-9 and TRBJ2-3, with 10 bases fitting TRBD1. V lost 5 bases and J lost 0; bases outside the gene matches: 17. The CDR3 length is 20 residues. Germline V CDR1 and CDR2: SEHNR, FQNEAQ (reference sequence). Here the CDR3 DNA reads TGTGCCAGCAGCCACATCCTACCGGGACAGGGGACCCTCAGCACAGATACGCAGTATTTT. It translates to CASSHILPGQGTLSTDTQYF.

This clonotype came up many times. The chain uses TRBV28 and TRBJ2-7; D ambiguous. CDR1 MDHEN and CDR2 SYDVKM come from the germline V gene. This CDR3 contains 12 residues. V lost 5 bases to trimming and J lost 0 bases, with 5 bases between them. The DNA for the CDR3 is TGTGCCAGCAGTCGGCCCTCCTACGAGCAGTACTTC. Amino acids: CASSRPSYEQYF.

This clonotype has a handful of counts. CDR3 nucleotides: TGTGCCAGCAGTTTATTCCTGACAGTCCCCTACAATGAGCAGTTCTTC. Protein product: CASSLFLTVPYNEQFF. The chain couples TRBV12-3 or TRBV12-4 to TRBJ2-1; D perhaps matches TRBD1 (5 bases). The CDR3 has 16 amino acids. The V and J ends lost 2 bases and 2 bases respectively, with 13 bases between them.

The CDR3 DNA reads TGTGCCAGCAGCGCCCTCGGGACGACCTACGAGCAGTACTTC. Translating gives CASSALGTTYEQYF. The chain is built from TRBV9 and TRBJ2-7, with D possibly called TRBD1 or TRBD2 (5 bases each). The CDR3 covers 14 residues. The germline CDR1 and CDR2 sequences are SGDLS and YYNGEE. V lost 3 bases and J lost 2, with 12 bases in between.

A few counts support this clonotype. The V and J genes are TRBV7-6 and TRBJ2-2; maybe TRBD2 (6 bases). The V end was cut by 5 bases, the J end by 5 bases, with 12 bases between. Germline-derived CDR1 and CDR2 are SGHVS and FNYEAQ. The CDR3 is 14 amino acids. The chain's CDR3 is CASSLPTSTGELFF. The CDR3 nucleotides read TGTGCCAGCAGCCTCCCGACTAGTACCGGGGAGCTGTTTTTT.

This chain connects TRBV5-6 to TRBJ2-1; the D gene is possibly TRBD2 (6 bases). This CDR3 is 16 amino acids long. Germline lookup yields CDR1 SGHDT and CDR2 YYEEEE. The V end was cut by 2 bases, the J end by 4 bases, with 16 bases between. The CDR3, as DNA: TGTGCCAGCAGCTTTTTTGGGAGGCCAGGGTACAATGAGCAGTTCTTC. It specifies CASSFFGRPGYNEQFF.

This clonotype was counted ten times or more. The CDR3 loop reads CASSIIGLVYQETQYF. DNA for the CDR3: TGTGCCAGCAGCATAATCGGGTTGGTGTACCAAGAGACCCAGTACTTC. The J gene is TRBJ2-5, the V gene TRBV27; no clear D gene. The CDR3 contains 16 residues. V shed 6 bases and J shed 0 bases, with 17 bases lying between them. The germline V gene has CDR1 MNHEY and CDR2 SMNVEV (reference sequence).

This clonotype has a count of ten or more. The chain combines TRBV27 with TRBJ2-7; TRBD2 matches at 10 bases. V lost 7 bases and J lost 0; bases outside the gene matches: 6. The CDR3 loop spans 15 amino acids. Germline CDR1 is MNHEY and CDR2 is SMNVEV (reference sequence). The CDR3 nucleotides read TGTGCCAGCACCAGACTAGCGGGCAACTCCTACGAGCAGTACTTC. Its protein product is CASTRLAGNSYEQYF.

This clonotype has just a few counts. J is TRBJ1-6 and V is TRBV20-1, with D perhaps TRBD1 (5 bases). The CDR3 runs to 13 residues. Between the trimmed V and J ends, which lost 3 bases and 8 bases, there was a span of 11 bases. From germline, CDR1 is DFQATT and CDR2 SNEGSKA (reference sequence). CDR3: CSARGDLDSPLHF. As DNA, the CDR3 is TGCAGTGCTAGGGGGGATCTGGATTCACCCCTCCACTTT.

The V and J genes are TRBV5-1 and TRBJ1-2, with a tentative D call TRBD1 (5 bases). Germline V gives CDR1 SGHRS, CDR2 YFSETQ. The V end was cut by 3 bases, the J end by 8 bases, with 17 bases between. CDR3 length: 14 residues. The CDR3 region has the DNA TGCGCCAGCAGCTGGGACGACGGGTCAAGGGGCTACACCTTC. It codes for CASSWDDGSRGYTF.

The chain couples TRBV20-1 to TRBJ2-2, with D perhaps matching TRBD2 (6 bases). Germline CDR1 reads DFQATT; CDR2 reads SNEGSKA (reference sequence). The CDR3 consists of 12 residues. Trimming shortened V by 7 bases and J by 6 bases, and 12 bases separated the two germline ends. CDR3 protein: CSGELASGELFF. CDR3 sequence (DNA): TGCAGTGGGGAACTAGCCTCCGGGGAGCTGTTTTTT.

The V and J genes are TRBV29-1 and TRBJ1-1, with a weak D call TRBD1 (5 bases). V was pared by 3 bases and J by 8 bases, with 16 bases between. The CDR3 is 13 residues long. Germline V gene lookup returns CDR1 SQVTM and CDR2 ANQGSEA. CDR3 sequence (DNA): TGCAGCGTTGAGGGGCCGGGAGCCTACGAAGCTTTCTTT. Protein product: CSVEGPGAYEAFF.